The 14 T cell receptor beta chains in this list originate from one sample, sequenced in a study of cytomegalovirus exposure and HLA in healthy donors. PCR used 60 Vbeta primers and 13 Jbeta primers. Only in-frame clones appear in the TCRdb table, and some are missing; sequencing was by immunoSEQ multiplex PCR. This repertoire shows 60,000 to 70,000 clones, around 74% found once; its top ten account for about 5.5%. Sequencing was done on a sample of PBMCs. Receptors were obtained from a male donor in good health and CMV-seropositive.

The V gene is TRBV4-1, the J gene TRBJ2-2, with D possibly TRBD1 on 5 matching bases. Germline V lookup: CDR1 MGHRA, CDR2 YSYEKL. This CDR3 is built from 15 residues. The V gene lost 4 bases and the J gene lost 5 bases, with 14 bases spanning the gap. The CDR3 sequence is CASSPTKGRTGELFF. DNA for the CDR3: TGCGCCAGCAGCCCTACAAAGGGGCGGACCGGGGAGCTGTTTTTT.

The chain uses TRBV18 and TRBJ1-1, with D possibly being TRBD1 (5 bases). V lost 3 bases, J lost 1 base, and 6 bases lay in between. Germline V CDR1 and CDR2: KGHSH, LQKENI. The CDR3 extends over 13 amino acids. As DNA, the CDR3 is TGTGCCAGCTCACCGGGGCAGAACACTGAAGCTTTCTTT. It specifies CASSPGQNTEAFF. The full variable domain, rest sourced from reference TRBV18 and TRBJ1-1, is NAGVMQNPRHLVRRRGQEARLRCSPMKGHSHVYWYRQLPEEGLKFMVYLQKENIIDESGMPKERFSAEFPKEGPSILRIQQVVRGDSAAYFCASSPGQNTEAFFGQGTRLTVV.

The gene calls are TRBV10-2 and TRBJ2-3; D not certain. This CDR3 has 11 residues. V was shortened by 6 bases and J by 2 bases, with 3 bases between the two germline ends. Per germline, CDR1 WSHSY and CDR2 SAAADI. CDR3 nucleotide sequence: TGCGCCAGCAGGTACACAGATACGCAGTATTTT. Translated: CASRYTDTQYF.

The chain recombines TRBV28 with TRBJ2-2, with a possible D match to TRBD2 (6 bases). The CDR3 consists of 14 residues. Trimming removed 4 bases from V and 3 bases from J, with 9 bases in between. CDR1 MDHEN and CDR2 SYDVKM come from the germline V gene. This chain's CDR3 is CASSSGLYTGELFF. The CDR3 DNA reads as TGTGCCAGCAGTTCGGGACTTTACACCGGGGAGCTGTTTTTT.

V and J are TRBV6-5 and TRBJ2-5; no reliable D call. CDR1 is MNHEY and CDR2 is SVGAGI in the germline V gene. Trimming took off 5 bases at V and 3 bases at J, with 13 bases between the two ends. The CDR3 loop spans 14 amino acids. The CDR3: CASSADWVEETQYF. In DNA form, the CDR3 reads TGTGCCAGCAGTGCTGACTGGGTGGAAGAGACCCAGTACTTC.

The chain links TRBV6-1 to TRBJ1-1; no reliable D call. Germline V gene lookup returns CDR1 MNHNS and CDR2 SASEGT. CDR3 length equals 13 residues. Trimming took off 3 bases at V and 7 bases at J, with 12 bases between the two ends. DNA of the CDR3: TGTGCCAGCAGTGATGAGGGTGGCGGTGAAGCTTTCTTT. It yields the protein CASSDEGGGEAFF.

The J gene is TRBJ1-1, the V gene TRBV7-9; tentatively, D is TRBD1 (6 bases). This CDR3 has 15 residues. CDR1 is SEHNR, CDR2 FQNEAQ, per germline (reference sequence). The V end was cut by 5 bases, the J end by 1 base, with 14 bases between. The CDR3 DNA reads as TGTGCCAGCAGCACCCCGACAGGCCCGAACACTGAAGCTTTCTTT. Translated: CASSTPTGPNTEAFF. The whole variable domain, filled in from reference TRBV7-9 and TRBJ1-1, reads DTGVSQNPRHKITKRGQNVTFRCDPISEHNRLYWYRQTLGQGPEFLTYFQNEAQLEKSRLLSDRFSAERPKGSFSTLEIQRTEQGDSAMYLCASSTPTGPNTEAFFGQGTRLTVV.

The chain recombines TRBV5-1 with TRBJ1-3; no firm D call. Germline V gene lookup returns CDR1 SGHRS and CDR2 YFSETQ. This CDR3 is 16 amino acids long. The ends were cut back, 2 bases at V and 0 bases at J, with 12 bases in the middle. The CDR3 region is CASSFHNTSSGNTIYF. The DNA for the CDR3 is TGCGCCAGCAGCTTTCATAATACGAGCTCTGGAAACACCATATATTTT.

The chain links TRBV27 to TRBJ1-6; 7 bases are a match to TRBD1. J was trimmed by 10 bases and V by 6 bases; bases with no gene match: 15. This CDR3 has 16 residues. Germline V CDR1 and CDR2: MNHEY, SMNVEV (reference sequence). The CDR3 nucleotides are TGTGCCAGCAGACAGGGGCCGATTGTAGGGTTCTCACCCCTCCACTTT. Translated: CASRQGPIVGFSPLHF.

The J gene is TRBJ1-1, the V gene TRBV25-1; TRBD1 aligns across 8 bases. The V gene's germline CDR1 is MGHDK and CDR2 SYGVNS. CDR3 length equals 17 residues. J gave up 3 bases and V 6 bases, and 15 bases lay outside the gene matches. The CDR3 loop reads CASRSRRAGGVHTEAFF. DNA for the CDR3: TGTGCCAGCAGGTCCCGAAGGGCAGGGGGCGTTCACACTGAAGCTTTCTTT.

This rearrangement joins TRBV19 to TRBJ1-5, with D hard to call. Deletions cut 3 bases from V and 0 bases from J, with 9 bases between. CDR3 length equals 15 residues. CDR1 LNHDA and CDR2 SQIVND come from the germline V gene (reference sequence). The DNA for the CDR3 is TGTGCCAGTAGTATCGTGGAGTATAGCAATCAGCCCCAGCATTTT. Its translation is CASSIVEYSNQPQHF. The full variable domain, its missing parts supplied by reference TRBV19 and TRBJ1-5, is DGGITQSPKYLFRKEGQNVTLSCEQNLNHDAMYWYRQDPGQGLRLIYYSQIVNDFQKGDIAEGYSVSREKKESFPLTVTSAQKNPTAFYLCASSIVEYSNQPQHFGDGTRLSIL.

V usage is TRBV5-8 and J usage is TRBJ1-5; a possible D gene is TRBD1 (5 bases). The CDR3 covers 13 residues. The V and J ends lost 4 bases and 9 bases respectively, with 14 bases between them. Germline V gives CDR1 SGHTS, CDR2 YDEGEE. The CDR3 DNA follows: TGTGCCAGCAGCCAGGGCCCCACAAGGCCCCAGCATTTT. As protein: CASSQGPTRPQHF.

The chain links TRBV28 to TRBJ2-7, with 9 positions matching TRBD2. Germline loops: CDR1 MDHEN, CDR2 SYDVKM. The CDR3 consists of 14 residues. The V and J ends lost 5 bases and 2 bases, in that order; junction bases with no gene match: 4. CDR3 region: CASSASGAPYEQYF. The CDR3 bases are TGTGCCAGCAGTGCTAGCGGGGCCCCCTACGAGCAGTACTTC.

This clone was counted between two and nine times. The gene calls are TRBV6-1 and TRBJ1-1; D not resolved. The CDR3 totals 12 residues. V was pared by 6 bases and J by 1 base, with 6 bases between. The germline V gene has CDR1 MNHNS and CDR2 SASEGT. CDR3 coding DNA: TGTGCCAGCAGGTGGCAGAACACTGAAGCTTTCTTT. Protein sequence: CASRWQNTEAFF.